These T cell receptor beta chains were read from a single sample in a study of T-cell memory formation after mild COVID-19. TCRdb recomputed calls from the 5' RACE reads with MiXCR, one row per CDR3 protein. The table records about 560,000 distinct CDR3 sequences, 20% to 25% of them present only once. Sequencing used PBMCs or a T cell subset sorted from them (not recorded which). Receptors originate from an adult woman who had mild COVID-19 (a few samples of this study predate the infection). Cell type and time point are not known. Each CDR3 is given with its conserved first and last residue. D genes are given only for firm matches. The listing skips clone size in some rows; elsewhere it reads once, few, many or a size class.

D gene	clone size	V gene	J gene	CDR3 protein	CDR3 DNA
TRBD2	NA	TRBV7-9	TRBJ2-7	CASSRTSDSLEQYF	TGTGCCAGCAGCCGGACTAGCGACTCCCTCGAGCAGTACTTC
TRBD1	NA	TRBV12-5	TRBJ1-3	CASGFGQAPGNTIYF	TGTGCTAGTGGTTTCGGACAGGCTCCAGGAAACACCATATATTTT
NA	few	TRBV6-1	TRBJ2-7	CASPSTYEQYF	TGTGCCAGCCCATCCACCTACGAGCAGTACTTC
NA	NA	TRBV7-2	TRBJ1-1	CASSFSTGTGNTEAFF	TGTGCCAGCAGCTTCTCCACGGGAACAGGGAACACTGAAGCTTTCTTT
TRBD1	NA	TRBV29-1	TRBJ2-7	CSVGQGRSYEQYF	TGCAGCGTGGGACAGGGAAGATCCTACGAGCAGTACTTC
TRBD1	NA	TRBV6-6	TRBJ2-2	CASNTGVRNGELFF	TGTGCCAGCAATACAGGGGTGCGGAACGGGGAGCTGTTTTTT
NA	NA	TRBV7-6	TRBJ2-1	CASSLVRGLGDEQFF	TGTGCCAGCAGCTTAGTCAGGGGATTGGGTGATGAGCAGTTCTTC
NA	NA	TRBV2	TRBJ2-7	CATEMGSYEQYF	TGTGCCACCGAAATGGGCTCCTACGAGCAGTACTTC
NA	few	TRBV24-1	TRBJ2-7	CATSDSLQGSIVSSYEQYF	TGTGCCACCAGTGATTCACTTCAGGGAAGTATAGTAAGCTCCTACGAGCAGTACTTC
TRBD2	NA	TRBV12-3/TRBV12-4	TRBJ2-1	CASAPREGRKQIF	TGTGCCAGCGCCCCGAGGGAGGGCCGAAAACAGATCTTC
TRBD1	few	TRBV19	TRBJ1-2	CASSIFRGTNYGYTF	TGTGCCAGTAGTATCTTCAGGGGGACTAACTATGGCTACACCTTC
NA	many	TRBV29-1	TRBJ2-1	CSVAFGYQATGNEQFF	TGCAGCGTTGCCTTCGGGTACCAGGCGACGGGAAATGAGCAGTTCTTC
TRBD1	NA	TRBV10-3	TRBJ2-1	CAISERTGYDEQFF	TGTGCCATCAGTGAGAGGACAGGGTACGATGAGCAGTTCTTC
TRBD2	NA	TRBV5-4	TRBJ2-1	CASSLDAGEYNEQFF	TGTGCCAGCAGCTTGGACGCGGGGGAGTACAATGAGCAGTTCTTC
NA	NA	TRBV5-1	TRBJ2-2	CASSLVQTTGELFF	TGCGCCAGCAGCTTGGTGCAGACTACCGGGGAGCTGTTTTTT
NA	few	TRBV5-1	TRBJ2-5	CASSLAGLADQETQYF	TGCGCCAGCAGCTTGGCCGGGCTAGCAGATCAAGAGACCCAGTACTTC
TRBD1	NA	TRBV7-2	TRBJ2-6	CASSLVRGQGGANVLTF	TGTGCCAGCAGCTTAGTCAGGGGGCAGGGTGGGGCCAACGTCCTGACTTTC
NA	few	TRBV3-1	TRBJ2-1	CASSARNEQFF	TGTGCCAGCTCGGCGAGGAATGAGCAGTTCTTC
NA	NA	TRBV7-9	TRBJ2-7	CASSPERYEQYF	TGTGCCAGCAGCCCGGAACGCTACGAGCAGTACTTC
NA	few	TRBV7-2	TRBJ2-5	CASSLAQAWGETQYF	TGTGCCAGCAGCTTAGCACAGGCGTGGGGAGAGACCCAGTACTTC
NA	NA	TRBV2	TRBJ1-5	CASSESRFNQPQHF	TGTGCCAGCAGTGAATCTCGGTTCAATCAGCCCCAGCATTTT
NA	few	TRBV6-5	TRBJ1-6	CASSYSIRGHGSPLHF	TGTGCCAGCAGTTACTCGATCCGGGGGCACGGGTCACCCCTCCACTTT
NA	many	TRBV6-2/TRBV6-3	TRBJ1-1	CASSYNRGTSMNTEAFF	TGTGCCAGCAGTTATAATCGCGGGACTTCCATGAACACTGAAGCTTTCTTT